Following are 20 T cell receptor beta chains from one sample sequenced in a study of T cells after yellow fever vaccination. TCRdb fed the 5' RACE reads into MiXCR, producing one record per CDR3 protein. In the table there are roughly 150,000 distinct CDR3 sequences, approximately 6.6% of which are singletons. The sample consisted of CD4+ T cells sorted from PBMCs, taken 10 days after the yellow fever booster vaccination. Receptor source: a man younger than 45 who received the YFV17D yellow fever vaccine.

This clonotype was counted ten times or more. The chain uses TRBV5-6 and TRBJ2-5, with 7 bases identical to TRBD2. Germline CDR1 SGHDT, CDR2 YYEEEE. CDR3 length equals 15 residues. V shed 4 bases, J shed 4 bases, and the junction held 10 bases outside the gene matches. This CDR3 is CASSPSGRSGETQYF. Here the CDR3 DNA reads TGTGCCAGCAGCCCTTCCGGGAGGAGTGGAGAGACCCAGTACTTC.

This chain links TRBV7-2 with TRBJ2-7; the match to TRBD2 covers 10 bases. V dropped 4 bases and J dropped 3; count of bases not matched to a gene: 6. Germline V lookup: CDR1 SGHTA, CDR2 FQGNSA. The CDR3 runs 15 residues. Written as DNA, the CDR3 is TGTGCCAGCAGCTCCCAGACTAGCGGGCGCTACGAGCAGTACTTC. It codes for CASSSQTSGRYEQYF. The full variable domain, with the rest looked up from reference TRBV7-2 and TRBJ2-7, is GAGVSQSPSNKVTEKGKDVELRCDPISGHTALYWYRQSLGQGLEFLIYFQGNSAPDKSGLPSDRFSAERTGGSVSTLTIQRTQQEDSAVYLCASSSQTSGRYEQYFGPGTRLTVT.

This clonotype was seen ten or more times. The rearrangement links TRBV6-5 to TRBJ1-4; D is ambiguous. This CDR3 has 13 amino acids. Germline V CDR1 and CDR2: MNHEY, SVGAGI. V gave up 7 bases and J gave up 4 bases, with 10 bases separating them. CDR3 DNA sequence: TGTGCCAGCAAGGACGGACGTAATGAAAAACTGTTTTTT. Residues: CASKDGRNEKLFF.

The sample holds many counts of this clonotype. The CDR3 DNA sequence: TGCAGCGTTGAAACGGGGTCAGGGAGGTACAATGAGCAGTTCTTC. Translating gives CSVETGSGRYNEQFF. This rearrangement joins TRBV29-1 to TRBJ2-1; D may be TRBD2 (6 bases). Germline loops: CDR1 SQVTM, CDR2 ANQGSEA. CDR3 length: 15 residues. Between the trimmed V and J ends, which lost 2 bases and 4 bases, there was a span of 15 bases.

The sample holds many counts of this clonotype. CDR3: CASSLGKNQPQHF. Written as DNA, the CDR3 is TGTGCCAGCAGCTTAGGGAAGAATCAGCCCCAGCATTTT. The chain is built from TRBV7-2 and TRBJ1-5; D remains unclear. The CDR3 contains 13 residues. V shed 1 base and J shed 4 bases, with 5 bases lying between them. From germline, CDR1 is SGHTA and CDR2 FQGNSA.

This clonotype was picked up many times. The chain employs TRBV28 and TRBJ2-3; no clear D. The germline V gene has CDR1 MDHEN and CDR2 SYDVKM. Trimming left V 4 bases short and J 5 bases short, with 7 bases between. The length of the CDR3 is 12 residues. CDR3 bases: TGTGCCAGCAGTTCCGAGATAGATACGCAGTATTTT. It specifies CASSSEIDTQYF.

This clonotype was detected many times. The chain is built from TRBV5-5 and TRBJ1-2, with D perhaps matching TRBD1 (5 bases). Germline V gives CDR1 SGHKS, CDR2 YYEKEE (reference sequence). Trimming took off 0 bases at V and 0 bases at J, with 9 bases between the two ends. CDR3 length: 15 residues. CDR3 sequence (DNA): TGTGCCAGCAGCTTGGCCGAGGGGACTAACTATGGCTACACCTTC. This sequence encodes CASSLAEGTNYGYTF.

This clonotype was seen only a few times. The rearrangement links TRBV7-9 to TRBJ2-7, with TRBD1 as a possible D gene (6 bases). Trimming took 2 bases from V and 3 from J, leaving 14 bases between them. Germline CDR1 reads SEHNR; CDR2 reads FQNEAQ (reference sequence). The CDR3 covers 15 residues. CDR3 residues: CASSLSGQIHYEQYF. CDR3 nucleotides: TGTGCCAGCAGCTTATCTGGACAGATCCACTACGAGCAGTACTTC. Looking up the rest from reference TRBV7-9 and TRBJ2-7 gives the full variable domain: DTGVSQNPRHKITKRGQNVTFRCDPISEHNRLYWYRQTLGQGPEFLTYFQNEAQLEKSRLLSDRFSAERPKGSFSTLEIQRTEQGDSAMYLCASSLSGQIHYEQYFGPGTRLTVT.

This clonotype turned up a few times. The rearrangement joins TRBV4-3 to TRBJ2-1; TRBD2 agrees at 9 bases. V lost 0 bases, J lost 2 bases, and 8 bases stayed unmatched. Germline-derived CDR1 and CDR2 are LGHNA and YSLEER. The CDR3 totals 18 residues. CDR3: CASSQDALAGPTYNEQFF. The DNA of the CDR3 is TGCGCCAGCAGCCAAGATGCTCTAGCGGGGCCGACCTACAATGAGCAGTTCTTC.

This clonotype was seen repeatedly, ten times or more. CDR3 region: CSASPTRSSYNEQFF. The CDR3 DNA reads as TGCAGTGCTAGCCCTACTAGAAGCTCCTACAATGAGCAGTTCTTC. The rearrangement uses TRBV20-1 and TRBJ2-1, with D tentatively TRBD2 (5 bases). V was trimmed by 3 bases and J by 0 bases, leaving 12 bases between them. This CDR3 is 15 amino acids long. Germline values: CDR1 DFQATT, CDR2 SNEGSKA (reference sequence).

The table lists this clonotype with a few counts. The chain uses TRBV28 and TRBJ2-1, with no clear D. There are 17 residues in the CDR3. Germline-derived CDR1 and CDR2 are MDHEN and SYDVKM. With 1 base removed from V and 3 bases from J, the gap between germline ends came to 16 bases. CDR3 region: CASSLFRFPSGYNEQFF. CDR3 bases: TGTGCCAGCAGTTTATTCCGTTTTCCCTCGGGCTACAATGAGCAGTTCTTC.

This clonotype was detected ten times or more. The CDR3 spells CSVRSGSLYNEQFF. In DNA form, the CDR3 reads TGCAGCGTTCGAAGCGGGAGTCTGTACAATGAGCAGTTCTTC. The chain uses TRBV29-1 and TRBJ2-1; 8 bases map to TRBD2. Germline-derived CDR1 and CDR2 are SQVTM and ANQGSEA. V trimming: 5 bases; J trimming: 4 bases; junction bases outside the gene matches: 7. The CDR3 is 14 residues long.

This clonotype occurred many times. The chain is built from TRBV7-2 and TRBJ1-5, with a possible D match to TRBD1 (6 bases). The CDR3 extends over 14 amino acids. V was trimmed by 4 bases and J by 6 bases, leaving 13 bases between them. Germline values: CDR1 SGHTA, CDR2 FQGNSA. CDR3: CASSSGAQSQPQHF. The CDR3 DNA sequence: TGTGCCAGCAGCTCGGGGGCTCAGTCTCAGCCCCAGCATTTT.

This clonotype was seen many times. The chain uses TRBV6-5 and TRBJ2-5; TRBD2 might be the D (5 bases). This CDR3 comprises 15 residues. Per germline, CDR1 MNHEY and CDR2 SVGAGI. The V gene lost 10 bases and the J gene lost 1 base, with 19 bases spanning the gap. This CDR3 reads CATRSGNLFQETQYF. CDR3 nucleotides: TGTGCCACCCGGTCGGGGAACCTTTTCCAAGAGACCCAGTACTTC.

Ten or more counts support this clonotype. The genes are TRBV7-2 and TRBJ1-1; D is possibly TRBD1 (6 bases). The germline V gene encodes CDR1 SGHTA and CDR2 FQGNSA. With 4 bases removed from V and 0 bases from J, the gap between germline ends came to 21 bases. The CDR3 loop spans 18 amino acids. Written as DNA, the CDR3 is TGTGCCAGCAGCTCAACCCGGGACATGACCTCCATGAACACTGAAGCTTTCTTT. Protein: CASSSTRDMTSMNTEAFF.

This clonotype occurred many times. The V call is TRBV7-6, the J call TRBJ2-1; D not resolved. Germline V gene sequence: CDR1 SGHVS, CDR2 FNYEAQ. Trimming took off 10 bases at V and 2 bases at J, with 6 bases between the two ends. CDR3 length equals 11 residues. The CDR3: CAIGPYNEQFF. The CDR3 DNA reads TGTGCCATTGGTCCCTACAATGAGCAGTTCTTC.

This chain connects TRBV19 to TRBJ2-3; D is possibly TRBD2 (5 bases). The CDR3 contains 15 residues. Germline V gene data show CDR1 as LNHDA and CDR2 as SQIVND (reference sequence). Trimming removed 4 bases from V and 0 bases from J, with 11 bases in between. Written as DNA, the CDR3 is TGTGCCAGTAGTACGACTATCGCTAGCACAGATACGCAGTATTTT. It is translated as CASSTTIASTDTQYF. The variable domain in full, with the rest retrieved from reference TRBV19 and TRBJ2-3, is DGGITQSPKYLFRKEGQNVTLSCEQNLNHDAMYWYRQDPGQGLRLIYYSQIVNDFQKGDIAEGYSVSREKKESFPLTVTSAQKNPTAFYLCASSTTIASTDTQYFGPGTRLTVL.

V and J are TRBV20-1 and TRBJ2-3; possibly TRBD1 for D (6 bases). Germline CDR1 DFQATT, CDR2 SNEGSKA (reference sequence). CDR3 length equals 16 residues. Trimming left V 5 bases short and J 2 bases short, with 20 bases between. This CDR3 reads CSAPPRDIVLTDTQYF. CDR3 DNA sequence: TGCAGTGCTCCTCCTCGGGACATCGTTCTCACAGATACGCAGTATTTT.

This clonotype was picked up a small number of times. This rearrangement joins TRBV9 to TRBJ2-2; D gene unclear. Trimming removed 2 bases at V and 5 bases at J, with 13 bases between. Germline CDR1 reads SGDLS; CDR2 reads YYNGEE. The CDR3 loop spans 15 amino acids. CDR3 in amino acids: CASSVSPTQTGELFF. CDR3 DNA: TGTGCCAGCAGCGTCAGCCCGACTCAGACCGGGGAGCTGTTTTTT.

This clonotype has at least ten counts. The V gene is TRBV5-5, the J gene TRBJ2-1, with TRBD2 identical over 8 bases. The ends lost 2 bases at V and 7 bases at J; junction bases unmatched: 11. Germline V gene lookup returns CDR1 SGHKS and CDR2 YYEKEE (reference sequence). The CDR3 runs 16 residues. CDR3 amino acids: CASSFSPGLGPNEQFF. The CDR3 DNA is TGTGCCAGCAGCTTTTCTCCGGGACTAGGACCGAATGAGCAGTTCTTC.